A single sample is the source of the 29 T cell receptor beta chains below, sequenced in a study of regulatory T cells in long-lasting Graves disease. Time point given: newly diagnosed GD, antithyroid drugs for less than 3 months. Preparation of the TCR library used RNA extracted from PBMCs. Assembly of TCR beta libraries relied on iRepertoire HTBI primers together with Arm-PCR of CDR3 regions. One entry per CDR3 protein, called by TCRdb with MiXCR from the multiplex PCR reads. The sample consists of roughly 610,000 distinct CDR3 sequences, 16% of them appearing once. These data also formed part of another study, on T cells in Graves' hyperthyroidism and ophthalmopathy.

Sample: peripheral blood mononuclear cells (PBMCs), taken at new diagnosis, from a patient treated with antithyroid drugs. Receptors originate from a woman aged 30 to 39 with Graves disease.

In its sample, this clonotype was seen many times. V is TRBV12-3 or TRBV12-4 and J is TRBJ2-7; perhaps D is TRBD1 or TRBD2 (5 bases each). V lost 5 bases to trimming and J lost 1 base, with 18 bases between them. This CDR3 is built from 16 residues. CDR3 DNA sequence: TGTGCCAGCAGTACGACCGGGACCTCAAAGTCCTACGAGCAGTACTTC. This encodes CASSTTGTSKSYEQYF.

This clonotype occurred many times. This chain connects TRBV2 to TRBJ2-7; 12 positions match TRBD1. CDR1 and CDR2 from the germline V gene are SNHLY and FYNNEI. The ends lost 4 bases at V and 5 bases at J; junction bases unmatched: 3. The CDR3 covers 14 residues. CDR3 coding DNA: TGTGCCAGCAGTGCCCGGGACAGGGGGCACGAGCAGTACTTC. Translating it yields CASSARDRGHEQYF. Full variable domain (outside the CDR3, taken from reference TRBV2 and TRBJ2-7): EPEVTQTPSHQVTQMGQEVILRCVPISNHLYFYWYRQILGQKVEFLVSFYNNEISEKSEIFDDQFSVERPDGSNFTLKIRSTKLEDSAMYFCASSARDRGHEQYFGPGTRLTVT.

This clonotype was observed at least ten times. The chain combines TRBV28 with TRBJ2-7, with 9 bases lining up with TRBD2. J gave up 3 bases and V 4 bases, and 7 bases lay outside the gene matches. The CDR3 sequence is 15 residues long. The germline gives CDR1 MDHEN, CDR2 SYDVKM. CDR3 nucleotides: TGTGCCAGCAGTTCCCCGACTAGCGGAAACTACGAGCAGTACTTC. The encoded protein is CASSSPTSGNYEQYF.

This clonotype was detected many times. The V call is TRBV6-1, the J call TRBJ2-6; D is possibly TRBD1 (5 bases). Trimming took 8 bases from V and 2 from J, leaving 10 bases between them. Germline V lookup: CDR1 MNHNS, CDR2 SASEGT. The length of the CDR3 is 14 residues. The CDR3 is CASQPGTGANVLTF. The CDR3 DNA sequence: TGTGCCAGCCAACCAGGGACTGGGGCCAACGTCCTGACTTTC.

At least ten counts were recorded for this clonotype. DNA of the CDR3: TGTGCCAGCAGGTTACAGGGGACCAAAGAGACCCAGTACTTC. Encoded protein: CASRLQGTKETQYF. V usage is TRBV12-3 or TRBV12-4 and J usage is TRBJ2-5; 7 nucleotides line up with TRBD1. V shed 6 bases and J 3 bases; nucleotides not matched to a gene: 7. This CDR3 is 14 amino acids long.

Here the CDR3 reads CASSDGGQLTEAFF. The CDR3 DNA is TGTGCCAGCAGCGATGGGGGGCAGCTTACTGAAGCTTTCTTT. The chain uses TRBV5-6 and TRBJ1-1; a weak D match, TRBD1 (6 bases). Germline CDR1 and CDR2: SGHDT and YYEEEE. The CDR3 totals 14 residues. V dropped 4 bases and J dropped 5 bases, with 15 bases sitting between them.

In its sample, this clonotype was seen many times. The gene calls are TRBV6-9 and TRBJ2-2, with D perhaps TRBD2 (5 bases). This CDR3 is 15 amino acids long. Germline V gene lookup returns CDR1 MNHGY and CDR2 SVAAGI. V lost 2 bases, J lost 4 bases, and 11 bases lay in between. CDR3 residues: CASSYTRAGTGELFF. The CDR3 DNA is TGTGCCAGCAGTTATACTAGGGCAGGCACCGGGGAGCTGTTTTTT.

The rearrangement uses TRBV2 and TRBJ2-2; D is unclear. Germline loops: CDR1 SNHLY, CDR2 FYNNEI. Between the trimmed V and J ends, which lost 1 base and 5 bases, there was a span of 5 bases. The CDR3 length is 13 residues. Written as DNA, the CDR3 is TGTGCCAGCAGTGAAGAGGGTACCGGGGAGCTGTTTTTT. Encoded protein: CASSEEGTGELFF.

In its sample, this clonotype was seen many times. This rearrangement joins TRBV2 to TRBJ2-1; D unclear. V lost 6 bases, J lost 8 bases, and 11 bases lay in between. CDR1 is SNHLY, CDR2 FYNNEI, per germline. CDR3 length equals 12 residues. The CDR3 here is CASRHPNDEQFF. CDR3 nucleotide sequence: TGTGCCAGCAGACACCCCAACGATGAGCAGTTCTTC.

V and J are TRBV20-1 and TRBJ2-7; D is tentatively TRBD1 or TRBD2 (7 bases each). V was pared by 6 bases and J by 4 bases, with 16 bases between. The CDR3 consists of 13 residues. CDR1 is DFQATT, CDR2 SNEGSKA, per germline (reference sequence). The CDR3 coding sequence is TGCAGTGCGGGAGGGGGCGGTTCGTACGAGCAGTACTTC. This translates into CSAGGGGSYEQYF.

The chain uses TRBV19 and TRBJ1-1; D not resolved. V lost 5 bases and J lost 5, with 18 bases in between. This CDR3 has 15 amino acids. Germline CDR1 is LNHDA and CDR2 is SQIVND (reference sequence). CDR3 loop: CASSYGVGSGTEAFF. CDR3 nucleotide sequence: TGTGCCAGTAGTTACGGCGTGGGATCCGGGACTGAAGCTTTCTTT.

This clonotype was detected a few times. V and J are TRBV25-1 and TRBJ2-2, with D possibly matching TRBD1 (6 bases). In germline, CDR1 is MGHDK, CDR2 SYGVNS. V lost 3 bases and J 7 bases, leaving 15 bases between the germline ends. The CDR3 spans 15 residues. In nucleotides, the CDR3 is TGTGCCAGCAGTGAGCCCAAGGCAGGGGACGGGGAGCTGTTTTTT. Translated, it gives CASSEPKAGDGELFF.

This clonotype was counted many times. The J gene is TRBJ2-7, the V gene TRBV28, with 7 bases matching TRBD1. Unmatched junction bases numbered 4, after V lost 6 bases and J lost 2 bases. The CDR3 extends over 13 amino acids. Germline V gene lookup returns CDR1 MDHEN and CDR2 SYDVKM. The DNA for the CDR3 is TGTGCCAGCAGGCCGGGACAGCCCTACGAGCAGTACTTC. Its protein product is CASRPGQPYEQYF. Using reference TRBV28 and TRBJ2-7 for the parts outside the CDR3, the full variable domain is DVKVTQSSRYLVKRTGEKVFLECVQDMDHENMFWYRQDPGLGLRLIYFSYDVKMKEKGDIPEGYSVSREKKERFSLILESASTNQTSMYLCASRPGQPYEQYFGPGTRLTVT.

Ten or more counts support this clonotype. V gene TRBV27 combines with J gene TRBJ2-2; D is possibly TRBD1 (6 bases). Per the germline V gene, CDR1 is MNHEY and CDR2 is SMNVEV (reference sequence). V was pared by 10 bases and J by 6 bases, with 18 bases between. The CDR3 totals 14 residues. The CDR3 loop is CATTGSGRAGELFF. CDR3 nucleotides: TGTGCCACCACAGGGTCGGGTAGGGCCGGGGAGCTGTTTTTT.

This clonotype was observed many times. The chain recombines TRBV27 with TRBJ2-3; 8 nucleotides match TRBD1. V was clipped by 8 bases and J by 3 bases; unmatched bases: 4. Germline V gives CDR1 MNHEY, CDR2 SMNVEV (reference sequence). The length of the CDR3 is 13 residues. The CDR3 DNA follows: TGTGCCAGCTTGCACAGGGGGACAGATACGCAGTATTTT. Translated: CASLHRGTDTQYF.

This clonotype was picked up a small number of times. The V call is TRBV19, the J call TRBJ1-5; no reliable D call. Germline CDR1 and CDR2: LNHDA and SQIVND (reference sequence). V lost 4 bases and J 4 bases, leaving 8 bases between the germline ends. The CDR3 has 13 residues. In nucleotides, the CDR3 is TGTGCCAGTAGTAGAATGGGGAATCAGCCCCAGCATTTT. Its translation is CASSRMGNQPQHF.

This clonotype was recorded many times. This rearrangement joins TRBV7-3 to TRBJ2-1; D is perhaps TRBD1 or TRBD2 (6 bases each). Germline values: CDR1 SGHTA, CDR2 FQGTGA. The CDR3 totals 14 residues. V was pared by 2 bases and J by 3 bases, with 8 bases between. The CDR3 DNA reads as TGTGCCAGCAGCTTAGAGGGGGGCTACAATGAGCAGTTCTTC. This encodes CASSLEGGYNEQFF.

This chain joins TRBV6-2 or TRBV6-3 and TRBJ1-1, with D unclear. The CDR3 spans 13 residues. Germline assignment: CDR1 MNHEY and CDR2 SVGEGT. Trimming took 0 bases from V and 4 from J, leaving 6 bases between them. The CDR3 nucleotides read TGTGCCAGCAGTTACTCGAGACTCACTGAAGCTTTCTTT. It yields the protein CASSYSRLTEAFF.

CDR3: CASGETGKGEKLFF. DNA of the CDR3: TGTGCCAGCGGAGAGACAGGGAAGGGAGAAAAACTGTTTTTT. The chain has TRBV28 and TRBJ1-4, with 7 bases identical to TRBD1. CDR3 length: 14 amino acids. V lost 8 bases, J lost 8 bases, and 11 bases stayed unmatched. Germline V lookup: CDR1 MDHEN, CDR2 SYDVKM.

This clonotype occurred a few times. CDR3 loop: CATSTPGTPGNTIYF. The DNA for the CDR3 is TGTGCCACCAGCACCCCGGGGACACCCGGAAACACCATATATTTT. The V and J genes are TRBV15 and TRBJ1-3, with a weak D call TRBD1 (6 bases). The CDR3 covers 15 residues. V was trimmed by 4 bases and J by 4 bases, leaving 14 bases between them. Germline-derived CDR1 and CDR2 are LNHNV and YYDKDF (reference sequence).

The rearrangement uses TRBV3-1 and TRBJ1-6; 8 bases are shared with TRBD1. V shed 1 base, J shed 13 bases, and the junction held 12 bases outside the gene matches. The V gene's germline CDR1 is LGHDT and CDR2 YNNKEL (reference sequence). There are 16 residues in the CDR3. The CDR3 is CASSQVTGALMIPLHF. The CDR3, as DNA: TGTGCCAGCAGCCAAGTGACAGGGGCCCTGATGATTCCCCTCCACTTT.

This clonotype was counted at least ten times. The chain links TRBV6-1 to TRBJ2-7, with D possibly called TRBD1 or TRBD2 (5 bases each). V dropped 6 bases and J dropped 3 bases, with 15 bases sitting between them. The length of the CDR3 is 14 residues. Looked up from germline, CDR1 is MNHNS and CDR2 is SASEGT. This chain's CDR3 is CASSTLGGVYEQYF. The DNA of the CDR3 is TGTGCCAGCAGCACTCTTGGGGGAGTCTACGAGCAGTACTTC.

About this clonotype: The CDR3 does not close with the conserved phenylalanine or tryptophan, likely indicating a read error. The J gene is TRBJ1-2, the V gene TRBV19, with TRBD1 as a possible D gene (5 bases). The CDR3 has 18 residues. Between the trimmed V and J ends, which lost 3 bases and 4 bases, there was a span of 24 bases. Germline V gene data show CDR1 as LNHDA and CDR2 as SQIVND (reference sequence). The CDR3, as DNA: TGTGCCAGTAGTATTACCGGGACGGATCCGCGGCGGGTCTATGGCTACACCCTC. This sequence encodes CASSITGTDPRRVYGYTL.

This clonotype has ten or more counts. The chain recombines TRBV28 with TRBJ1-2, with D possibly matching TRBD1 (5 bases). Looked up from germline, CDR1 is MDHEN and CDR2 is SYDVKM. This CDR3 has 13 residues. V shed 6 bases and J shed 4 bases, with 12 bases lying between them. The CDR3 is CASSLGAAYGYTF. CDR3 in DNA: TGTGCCAGCAGCTTAGGGGCAGCCTATGGCTACACCTTC.

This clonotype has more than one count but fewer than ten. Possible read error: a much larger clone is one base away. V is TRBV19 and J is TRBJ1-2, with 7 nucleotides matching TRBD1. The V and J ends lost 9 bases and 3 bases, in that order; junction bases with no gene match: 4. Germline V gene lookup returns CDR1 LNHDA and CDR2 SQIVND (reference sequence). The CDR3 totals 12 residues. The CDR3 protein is CASKTGDYGYTF. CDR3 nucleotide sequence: TGTGCCAGCAAAACAGGGGACTATGGCTACACCTTC.

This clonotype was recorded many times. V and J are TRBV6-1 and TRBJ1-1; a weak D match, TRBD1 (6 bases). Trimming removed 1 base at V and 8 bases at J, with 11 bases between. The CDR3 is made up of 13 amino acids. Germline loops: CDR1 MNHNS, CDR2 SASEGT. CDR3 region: CASSEVWTDEAFF. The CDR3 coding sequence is TGTGCCAGCAGTGAAGTCTGGACAGACGAAGCTTTCTTT.

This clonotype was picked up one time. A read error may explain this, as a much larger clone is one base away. CDR3 nucleotide sequence: TGTGTCAGCAGGGGACTAGCGGGAGGGCTGGGCAATGAGCAGTTCTTC. Translated, it gives CVSRGLAGGLGNEQFF. V and J are TRBV2 and TRBJ2-1; 16 bases align to TRBD2. Germline V CDR1 and CDR2: SNHLY, FYNNEI. The CDR3 runs 16 residues.

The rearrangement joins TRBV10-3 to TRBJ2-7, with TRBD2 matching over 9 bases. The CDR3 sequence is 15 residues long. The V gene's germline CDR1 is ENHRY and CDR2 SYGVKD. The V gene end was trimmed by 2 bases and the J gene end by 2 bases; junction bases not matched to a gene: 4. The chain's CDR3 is CAISEGLALAYEQYF. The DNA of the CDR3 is TGTGCCATCAGTGAGGGACTAGCGCTGGCCTACGAGCAGTACTTC.

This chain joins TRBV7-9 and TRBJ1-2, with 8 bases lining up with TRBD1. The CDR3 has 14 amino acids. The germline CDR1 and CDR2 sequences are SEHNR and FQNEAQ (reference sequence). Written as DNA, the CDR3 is TGTGCAATAGGACAGGGCCAAGCTAACTATGGCTACACCTTC. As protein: CAIGQGQANYGYTF.